The T cell receptor (beta chain) described here comes from a study of CD4 T cells in relation to SARS-CoV-2 and coronaviruses. Data came from immunoSEQ multiplex PCR; TCRdb stores just in-frame clones and leaves some out. The sample carries about 60,000 clones, approximately 94% recorded once. Unexposed donor CD4+ T cells date from about 2011-2018, before the COVID-19 pandemic. Germline lookup yields CDR1 MNHEY and CDR2 SVGAGI. Unmatched junction bases numbered 8, after V lost 2 bases and J lost 1 base. CDR3 size: 16 residues. The clonotype was recovered from a human donor in good health. This chain links TRBV6-5 with TRBJ2-7, with 7 bases that match TRBD1. The sample consisted of naive CD4+ T cells from PBMCs. Noted subset: naive CD4+ T cells isolated by negative enrichment. Here the CDR3 reads CASSYQDPRGSYEQYF. Here the CDR3 DNA reads TGTGCCAGCAGTTACCAGGATCCCAGGGGGTCCTACGAGCAGTACTTC.